These 24 T cell receptor beta chains were sequenced from one sample in a study of T cells expressing NK-cell markers. One entry per CDR3 protein, without DNA, is what TCRdb gives after re-calling the 5' RACE reads. Recorded here are 250,000 or so distinct CDR3 sequences; the top ten clones represent 4.2%. The sequenced sample consisted of blood T cells: a sorted CD56 or NKG2C T cell subset, CD4+ or CD8+ T cells, or bulk PBMC T cells (not recorded which). The receptors come from a woman aged 18-69 years in good health.

The CDR3 protein is CASSQAPGQGSTEAFF. V gene TRBV4-1 combines with J gene TRBJ1-1; lacking DNA, the TRBD1 call made by TCRdb goes unchecked. CDR1 is MGHRA and CDR2 is YSYEKL in the germline V gene. The CDR3 has 16 amino acids.

The chain recombines TRBV5-1 with TRBJ1-5. CDR1 is SGHRS and CDR2 is YFSETQ in the germline V gene. This CDR3 spans 14 amino acids. CDR3 sequence: CASSLRGGDQPQHF.

The chain recombines TRBV5-1 with TRBJ2-2. CDR1 is SGHRS and CDR2 is YFSETQ in the germline V gene. CDR3 length: 16 amino acids. The CDR3 is CASSLVALANTGELFF.

The chain employs TRBV12-3 or TRBV12-4 and TRBJ1-6; without DNA, the TCRdb call of TRBD1 cannot be checked. This CDR3 comprises 16 residues. The CDR3 spells CASSHRPPGQFSPLHF.

The V and J genes are TRBV19 and TRBJ2-1; the D gene TCRdb calls, TRBD1, cannot be checked with no DNA. Germline V gives CDR1 LNHDA, CDR2 SQIVND (reference sequence). This CDR3 is 13 amino acids long. The CDR3 reads CASSPQTYNEQFF.

The rearrangement joins TRBV10-3 to TRBJ1-1; without DNA, the TCRdb call of TRBD1 cannot be checked. Germline loops: CDR1 ENHRY, CDR2 SYGVKD. The CDR3 has 15 amino acids. The CDR3 spells CAISGQAVRDTEAFF.

This rearrangement joins TRBV20-1 to TRBJ2-1; TCRdb lists TRBD1, though no DNA is available to test this call. Germline values: CDR1 DFQATT, CDR2 SNEGSKA (reference sequence). The CDR3 contains 16 residues. The CDR3 spells CSARVRGGSSYNEQFF.

The chain employs TRBV28 and TRBJ1-3; TCRdb's D call, TRBD1, is unchecked because there is no DNA. The CDR3 spans 16 residues. Germline assignment: CDR1 MDHEN and CDR2 SYDVKM. The CDR3 here is CASSSPLRGDGNTIYF.

V is TRBV2 and J is TRBJ2-1; TCRdb selects TRBD2, and the lack of DNA leaves this call unchecked. Germline CDR1 SNHLY, CDR2 FYNNEI. The CDR3 totals 15 residues. CDR3 residues: CASNGPSQGRGEQFF.

The rearrangement uses TRBV11-1 and TRBJ2-5; the D gene TCRdb calls, TRBD2, cannot be checked with no DNA. CDR3 length equals 19 residues. CDR1 and CDR2 (germline): SGHAT, FQDESV (reference sequence). CDR3 protein: CASSLAAGGLAATGGTQYF.

The genes are TRBV5-6 and TRBJ2-7. This CDR3 region has 14 residues. Germline V gene lookup returns CDR1 SGHDT and CDR2 YYEEEE. The CDR3 protein is CASSRNLHSYEQYF. The whole variable domain, remainder taken from reference TRBV5-6 and TRBJ2-7, is DAGVTQSPTHLIKTRGQQVTLRCSPKSGHDTVSWYQQALGQGPQFIFQYYEEEERQRGNFPDRFSGHQFPNYSSELNVNALLLGDSALYLCASSRNLHSYEQYFGPGTRLTVT.

V and J are TRBV21-1 and TRBJ2-1; with no DNA, the TCRdb D assignment of TRBD2 cannot be verified. TRBV21-1 is noted as a pseudogene. This CDR3 spans 15 amino acids. CDR3 residues: CASSKPRTLRKGQFF.

V is TRBV10-1 and J is TRBJ2-1. There are 14 residues in the CDR3. The V gene's germline CDR1 is WNHNN and CDR2 SYGVQD (reference sequence). This CDR3 is CASSEVLIGKEQFF.

The chain combines TRBV6-1 with TRBJ2-1; TCRdb lists TRBD1, though no DNA is available to test this call. In germline, CDR1 is MNHNS, CDR2 SASEGT. The length of the CDR3 is 15 residues. Here the CDR3 reads CASSRPTGSYNEQFF.

The chain couples TRBV20-1 to TRBJ2-7. Germline CDR1 DFQATT, CDR2 SNEGSKA (reference sequence). The CDR3 contains 14 residues. CDR3: CSASRRGSSYEQYF.

The rearrangement links TRBV20-1 to TRBJ2-2. This CDR3 region has 12 residues. Germline V gene sequence: CDR1 DFQATT, CDR2 SNEGSKA (reference sequence). CDR3 in amino acids: CSARVRTGELFF.

CDR3 loop: CASSPTGRGYEQYF. The chain couples TRBV12-3 or TRBV12-4 to TRBJ2-7; TCRdb proposes TRBD1, but this gene call is untestable without DNA. This CDR3 spans 14 amino acids.

This chain uses TRBV7-2 with TRBJ1-1; checking the TCRdb D call of TRBD1 is not possible without DNA. The CDR3 length is 17 residues. From germline, CDR1 is SGHTA and CDR2 FQGNSA. CDR3 loop: CASSLGTPRGMNTEAFF.

This chain joins TRBV12-3 or TRBV12-4 and TRBJ1-6; the TCRdb D gene call, TRBD1, has no DNA to confirm it. The CDR3 totals 13 residues. The CDR3 protein is CASSLQGDSPLHF.

The chain has TRBV4-1 and TRBJ1-4. Germline V CDR1 and CDR2: MGHRA, YSYEKL. The CDR3 length is 14 residues. CDR3 in amino acids: CASSQVQKNEKLFF.

The J gene is TRBJ1-1, the V gene TRBV10-3; lacking DNA, the TRBD1 call made by TCRdb goes unchecked. Per germline, CDR1 ENHRY and CDR2 SYGVKD. The length of the CDR3 is 13 residues. The CDR3 here is CAISRQLNTEAFF.

The rearrangement uses TRBV5-1 and TRBJ1-3. Looked up from germline, CDR1 is SGHRS and CDR2 is YFSETQ. The CDR3 has 15 residues. The CDR3 reads CASSLDASSGNTIYF.

V and J are TRBV20-1 and TRBJ2-7; TCRdb proposes TRBD1, but this gene call is untestable without DNA. This CDR3 spans 15 amino acids. Germline V CDR1 and CDR2: DFQATT, SNEGSKA (reference sequence). CDR3 loop: CSARVSTGGSYEQYF.

The rearrangement uses TRBV7-2 and TRBJ2-3; without DNA, the TCRdb call of TRBD1 cannot be checked. Germline V gives CDR1 SGHTA, CDR2 FQGNSA. The CDR3 is made up of 15 amino acids. The CDR3: CASSLGGVQSHTQYF.